Presented here are 7 T cell receptor beta chains from one specimen sequenced in a study (dated by TCRdb to the mid-2010s). CD4+CD25+CD127-/low cells were isolated as Tregs. Libraries were built with 5' RACE. Instrument on record: Illumina MiSeq. The raw public data were reprocessed by TCRdb itself: fastp quality trimming at Q25, MiXCR clonotype calling, in-frame beta chains only. Entries that share a CDR3 protein sequence are merged under the most common genes and DNA. A total of 10,000 to 13,000 distinct CDR3 sequences appear in this sample, about 15% of them only once. Clones ranked in the top ten supply 3.5% to 4% of the sample. The sequenced sample consisted of Tregs sorted from a lymph node. All receptors derive from a female donor with breast cancer.

The chain links TRBV20-1 to TRBJ1-5, with D uncertain. This CDR3 is 15 amino acids long. Trimming pared 0 bases from V and 1 base from J, leaving 10 bases between. CDR1 is DFQATT, CDR2 SNEGSKA, per germline (reference sequence). As DNA, the CDR3 is TGCAGTGCTAGAGATCTTTACGGCAGCAATCAGCCCCAGCATTTT. This encodes CSARDLYGSNQPQHF.

To note about this clonotype: This may be a read error: a much more frequent sequence differs by one nucleotide. No conserved phenylalanine or tryptophan ends this CDR3, so it is likely a read error. This sequence joins TRBV5-1 and TRBJ2-3; TRBD2 agrees at 7 bases. The CDR3 is 13 residues long. V lost 1 base, J lost 6 bases, and 2 bases stayed unmatched. Germline V gene sequence: CDR1 SGHRS, CDR2 YFSETQ. The CDR3 nucleotides are TGCGCCAGCAGCTTGAACGGGAGGGATACGCAGTATTCT. Translating gives CASSLNGRDTQYS.

There are many counts of this clonotype. The chain has TRBV5-1 and TRBJ2-1; TRBD2 aligns across 11 bases. CDR3 length: 14 amino acids. CDR1 SGHRS and CDR2 YFSETQ come from the germline V gene. After removal of 4 bases from V and 6 bases from J, the junction contained 3 bases not matched to a gene. CDR3 sequence (DNA): TGCGCCAGCAGCATTAGCGGGAGGGTCAATGAGCAGTTCTTC. Translating gives CASSISGRVNEQFF.

Note on this clonotype: One end of the junction varies from germline; a read error may be responsible. The chain couples TRBV5-1 to TRBJ2-3; 8 bases align to TRBD1. The CDR3 is 14 amino acids. Germline V CDR1 and CDR2: SGHRS, YFSETQ. The chain's CDR3 is CTSSLDRGTDTQYF. The CDR3, as DNA: TGCACCAGCAGCTTGGACAGGGGCACAGATACGCAGTATTTT.

The rearrangement links TRBV5-1 to TRBJ1-1, with unresolved D. The CDR3 has 13 amino acids. Germline V lookup: CDR1 SGHRS, CDR2 YFSETQ. Trimming left V 4 bases short and J 6 bases short, with 13 bases between. The CDR3 loop reads CASSIQVAPEAFF. CDR3 in DNA: TGCGCCAGCAGCATCCAGGTTGCGCCTGAAGCTTTCTTT.

This clonotype is labeled as medium-sized (0.01 to 0.1%). A read error may produce the germline difference seen at one junction end. The rearrangement uses TRBV7-7 and TRBJ2-2, with 8 bases that match TRBD1. This CDR3 is 14 amino acids long. Germline CDR1 is SSHAT and CDR2 is FNYEAQ (reference sequence). CDR3 DNA sequence: TGTGCTAGCAGTCAACAGACAGGGGCCGGGGAGCTGTTTTTT. Amino acids: CASSQQTGAGELFF.

On this clonotype itself: A junction end diverges from the germline sequence, so it may reflect a read error. The chain carries TRBV5-1 and TRBJ2-1; 7 bases are a match to TRBD2. The germline gives CDR1 SGHRS, CDR2 YFSETQ. The CDR3 length is 13 residues. The CDR3 here is CASSLVTSNEQCF. CDR3 DNA: TGCGCCAGCAGCTTGGTGACTAGCAATGAGCAGTGCTTC. Full variable domain (missing parts from reference TRBV5-1 and TRBJ2-1): KAGVTQTPRYLIKTRGQQVTLSCSPISGHRSVSWYQQTPGQGLQFLFEYFSETQRNKGNFPGRFSGRQFSNSRSEMNVSTLELGDSALYLCASSLVTSNEQCFGPGTRLTVL.